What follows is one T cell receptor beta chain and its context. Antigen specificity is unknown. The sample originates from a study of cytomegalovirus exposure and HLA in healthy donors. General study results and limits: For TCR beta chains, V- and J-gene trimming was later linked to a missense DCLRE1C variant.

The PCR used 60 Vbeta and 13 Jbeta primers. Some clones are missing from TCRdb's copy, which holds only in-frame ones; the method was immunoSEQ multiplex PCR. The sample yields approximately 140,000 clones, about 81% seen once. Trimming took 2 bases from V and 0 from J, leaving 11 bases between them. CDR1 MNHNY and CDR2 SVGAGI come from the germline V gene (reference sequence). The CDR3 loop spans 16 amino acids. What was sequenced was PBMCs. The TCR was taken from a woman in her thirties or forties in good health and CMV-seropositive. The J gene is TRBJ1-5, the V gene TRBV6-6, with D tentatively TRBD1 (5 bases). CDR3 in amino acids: CASSYAGRYSNQPQHF. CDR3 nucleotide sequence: TGTGCCAGCAGTTACGCGGGGCGTTATAGCAATCAGCCCCAGCATTTT.